A selection of T cell receptor beta chains follows, all from one sample in a study of blood T cell repertoires in COVID-19. Profiling relied on immunoSEQ multiplex PCR, and the TCRdb table lists in-frame clones only, not all of them. Here the sample spans 250,000 to 350,000 clones, around 85% being singletons. Sequenced input: PBMCs or T cells enriched from blood (not recorded which). Receptors originate from a woman aged 40 to 49 who had recovered from COVID-19. CDR3s leave out the opening cysteine and the closing phenylalanine or tryptophan.

j_gene	len	v_gene	CDR3aa
TRBJ2-7	13	TRBV28	ASSTGTNGLAEQY
TRBJ1-2	11	TRBV6-5	ASRADRSLGYT
TRBJ1-4	15	TRBV5-6	ASSLLTGAARNEKLF
TRBJ2-1	14	TRBV7-9	ASSFSPTPEDNEQF
TRBJ2-3	12	TRBV11-3	ASSASFMTDTQY
TRBJ2-7	14	TRBV29-1	SVEGLTGTGGPEQY
TRBJ2-1	14	TRBV24-1	ATSDSGTGDHNEQF
TRBJ2-7	11	TRBV5-1	ASSFGQNREQY
TRBJ2-7	13	TRBV5-6	ASSATGTGGHEQY
TRBJ2-7	11	TRBV29-1	SVGPSGSHEQY
TRBJ1-4	14	TRBV13	ASSLGVVPGEEKLF
TRBJ1-5	15	TRBV28	ASSFPIQALSNQPQH
TRBJ1-6	13	TRBV6-5	ASSFTPRANSPLH
TRBJ2-7	13	TRBV25-1	ASSEPTSGSYEQY
TRBJ1-6	13	TRBV18	ASSPRDSLNSPLH
TRBJ2-5	13	TRBV7-6	ASSLVQGALETQY
TRBJ1-4	12	TRBV6-1	ASSEDTTNEKLF
TRBJ1-3	14	TRBV7-3	ASSLTGGISGNTIY
TRBJ2-1	12	TRBV7-9	ASSRGGRGYEQF
TRBJ2-3	13	TRBV5-1	ASNVQGVGTDTQY
TRBJ2-3	14	TRBV24-1	ATSDLRDQGTDTQY
TRBJ2-4	16	TRBV3-1/TRBV3-2	ASSQDLASGSRPNIQY
TRBJ1-2	10	TRBV27	ASRGTGAGYT
TRBJ1-6	13	TRBV19	ASSPPGTGRSPLH
TRBJ2-1	12	TRBV11-2	ASSLDLGEDEQF
TRBJ2-3	14	TRBV28	ASSTRTARQIDTQY
TRBJ2-4	11	TRBV2	ASSARDANIQY
TRBJ2-1	13	TRBV9	ASSATSGSYNEQF
TRBJ1-3	11	TRBV2	ASNRQGRNTIY
TRBJ2-1	14	TRBV7-2	ASSLSSGRAGVEQF
TRBJ2-3	15	TRBV5-1	ASSPGTSGSWTDTQY